The 2 T cell receptor beta chains listed next were all sequenced from one sample in a study of shared clonotypes between healthy human individuals. This table comes from immunoSEQ multiplex PCR, and its TCRdb copy is limited to in-frame clones, with some not included. The sample records approximately 2,200,000 clones, just over 90% being singletons. Naive CD8 cells were CD45RO-negative, positively selected for CCR7, excluding terminally differentiated effector memory CD45RA+ cells. Sequencing input: naive CD8+ T cells from PBMCs. The receptor source for this set is a man younger than 35 in good health. Some clones in this sample may be carry-over from other donors' samples.

The rearrangement joins TRBV2 to TRBJ1-2, with TRBD1 matching over 7 bases. Looked up from germline, CDR1 is SNHLY and CDR2 is FYNNEI. The CDR3 consists of 16 residues. The J segment lost 7 bases and the V segment lost 4 bases, leaving 15 bases of the junction unmatched. The CDR3 loop is CASSVGTGVRSGGYTF. The CDR3 DNA follows: TGTGCCAGCAGTGTCGGTACAGGGGTTCGATCTGGTGGCTACACCTTC.

The rearrangement links TRBV5-6 to TRBJ2-1; 9 nucleotides line up with TRBD1. The CDR3 loop spans 14 amino acids. CDR1 and CDR2 (germline): SGHDT, YYEEEE. The ends lost 3 bases at V and 8 bases at J; junction bases unmatched: 6. CDR3 in amino acids: CASSWGTGTDEQFF. CDR3 DNA sequence: TGTGCCAGCAGCTGGGGGACAGGGACCGATGAGCAGTTCTTC.